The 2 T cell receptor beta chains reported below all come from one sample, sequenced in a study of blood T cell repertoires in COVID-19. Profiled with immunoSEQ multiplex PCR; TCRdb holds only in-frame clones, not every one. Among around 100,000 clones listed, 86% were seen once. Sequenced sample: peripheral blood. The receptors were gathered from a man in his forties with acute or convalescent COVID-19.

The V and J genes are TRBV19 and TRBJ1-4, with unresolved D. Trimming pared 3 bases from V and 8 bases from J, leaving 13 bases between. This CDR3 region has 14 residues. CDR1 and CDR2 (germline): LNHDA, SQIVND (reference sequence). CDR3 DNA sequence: TGTGCCAGTAGTATCCGGGCCCGAGGGGAAAAACTGTTTTTT. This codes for CASSIRARGEKLFF.

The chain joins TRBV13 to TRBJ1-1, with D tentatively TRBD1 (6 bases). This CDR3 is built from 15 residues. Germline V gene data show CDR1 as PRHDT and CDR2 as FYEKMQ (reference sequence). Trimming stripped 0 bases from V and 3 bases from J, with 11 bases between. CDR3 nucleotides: TGTGCCAGCAGCTTAGGGCAGGGGCGACACACTGAAGCTTTCTTT. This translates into CASSLGQGRHTEAFF.